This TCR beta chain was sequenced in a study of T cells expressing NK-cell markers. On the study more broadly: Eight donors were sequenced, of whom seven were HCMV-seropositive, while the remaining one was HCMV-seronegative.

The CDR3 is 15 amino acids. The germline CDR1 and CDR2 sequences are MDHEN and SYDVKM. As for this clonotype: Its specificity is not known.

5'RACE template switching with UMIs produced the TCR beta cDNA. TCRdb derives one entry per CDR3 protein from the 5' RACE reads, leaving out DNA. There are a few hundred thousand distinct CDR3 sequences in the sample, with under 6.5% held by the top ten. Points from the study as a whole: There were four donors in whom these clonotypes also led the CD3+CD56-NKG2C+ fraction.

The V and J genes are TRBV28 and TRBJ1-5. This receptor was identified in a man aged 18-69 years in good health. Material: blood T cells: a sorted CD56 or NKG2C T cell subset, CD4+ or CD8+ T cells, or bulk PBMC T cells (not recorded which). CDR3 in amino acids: CASRQHGNSNQPQHF. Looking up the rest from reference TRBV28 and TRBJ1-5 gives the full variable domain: DVKVTQSSRYLVKRTGEKVFLECVQDMDHENMFWYRQDPGLGLRLIYFSYDVKMKEKGDIPEGYSVSREKKERFSLILESASTNQTSMYLCASRQHGNSNQPQHFGDGTRLSIL.